Listed below are T cell receptor beta chains from one sample, sequenced in a study of T cells after yellow fever vaccination. TCRdb passed the 5' RACE reads through MiXCR, listing each CDR3 protein once. The sample yields 450,000 to 550,000 distinct CDR3 sequences, 20% to 25% seen once. This material consisted of PBMCs, taken approximately 20 days after the first yellow fever vaccination. Source of these receptors: a man between 18 and 35 years old who received the YFV17D yellow fever vaccine. The conserved cysteine and the conserved F or W are not part of the CDR3 here. Clone size is stated in some rows and not others, as once, few, many or a class when expanded.

TRBV14	few	ASRPGQGTTGELF
TRBV20-1	few	SADLKGRGGFNEQF
TRBV20-1	NA	SALGPYNTEAF
TRBV7-2	NA	AGGQGGQPQH
TRBV9	NA	ASSVAHGGPGNTIY
TRBV9	few	ASSAGTGPQETQY
TRBV6-2/TRBV6-3	NA	ASRAAGGYEQF
TRBV19	few	ASSAGTGNTEAF
TRBV10-2	NA	ASSVWQDLEAF
TRBV20-1	few	SAYEPPSYNEQF
TRBV6-1	NA	ASNREGMNTGELF
TRBV5-1	few	ASSLTDRAGQF
TRBV20-1	many	SASQGGGNTIY
TRBV28	many	ASSFGGSYQIAF
TRBV3-1	NA	ASSLRDSLSPLH